This TCR beta chain was recovered during a study of Graves' ophthalmopathy and Graves' hyperthyroidism. As for the study in general: Hyperthyroidism qualified as stable when ophthalmopathy did not develop within 18 months of follow-up. Points from the study as a whole: A majority of expanded thyroid clonotypes exceeding 0.001 frequency were likewise present in blood.

Amplification of the TCR beta CDR3 regions used RNA transcripts (as template). Investigators did first-round RT-PCR with HTBI primers, then second-round multiplex PCR. Using its own MiXCR run on the multiplex PCR reads, TCRdb lists one record per CDR3 protein. The sample lists around 1,200,000 distinct CDR3 sequences, about 40% occurring once. This clonotype occurred many times. What it binds is not known. Exclusion criteria comprised other autoimmune diseases, uncontrolled infections, pregnancy or lactation in patients. V was trimmed by 0 bases and J by 8 bases, leaving 17 bases between them. CDR1 is SGHRS and CDR2 is YFSETQ in the germline V gene. The CDR3 covers 16 residues.

This TCR was sampled from an adult man with Graves' hyperthyroidism. The chain has TRBV5-1 and TRBJ1-4; D gene uncertain. Sequences were obtained from peripheral blood or thyroid tissue (not recorded which). In DNA form, the CDR3 reads TGCGCCAGCAGCTTGGTCCCCCCGGCCACGGGGGAAAAACTGTTTTTT. It yields the protein CASSLVPPATGEKLFF.